Below, one T cell receptor (beta chain) is given with its context. There are 14 residues in the CDR3. Germline V CDR1 and CDR2: SGDLS, YYNGEE. The germline V and J ends were trimmed by 0 bases and 6 bases, with 12 bases remaining between them. The sample originates from a study of blood T cell repertoires in COVID-19. Background on the study: Sites in the United States, Italy and Spain provided acute and convalescent COVID-19 samples. In each case, the material was cDNA or gDNA derived from T cells, B-cell-depleted T cells, or PBMCs.

Original analysis: By means of reference gene primer amplification, nucleated cell counts were estimated. Here immunoSEQ multiplex PCR was the method, and the copy in TCRdb shows in-frame clones only, minus some. Clone size and V and J calls were adopted from that table, with D and trimming inferred from the DNA. The sample holds 100,000 to 140,000 clones, approximately 80% seen once. V is TRBV9 and J is TRBJ2-5; D perhaps matches TRBD1 (5 bases). What was sequenced was peripheral blood. This TCR came from a man between 65 and 79 years old with acute or convalescent COVID-19. The DNA for the CDR3 is TGTGCCAGCAGCGTAGATGGGGCGCCACAGACCCAGTACTTC. Its translation: CASSVDGAPQTQYF.